This T cell receptor beta chain emerged from a study of T-cell memory formation after mild COVID-19. Germline CDR1 and CDR2: SGHAT and FQNNGV. Trimming stripped 5 bases from V and 3 bases from J, with 14 bases between. The CDR3 extends over 14 amino acids. One entry per CDR3 protein, called by TCRdb with MiXCR from the 5' RACE reads. In the table there are roughly 620,000 distinct CDR3 sequences, under 20% of which are singletons. General observations from the study: Contracting CD8+ clones were enriched in EMRA, CD4+ mainly in CM and EM.

Worth noting for this clonotype: Its antigen is not identified.

The specimen was PBMCs or a T cell subset sorted from them (not recorded which). The chain has TRBV11-2 and TRBJ2-7; D call uncertain. This receptor was taken from an adult woman who had mild COVID-19 (a few samples of this study predate the infection). Cell type and time point are not known. CDR3 DNA sequence: TGTGCCAGCAGCCTGTCCAACCGAGACTACGAGCAGTACTTC. Its protein is CASSLSNRDYEQYF.